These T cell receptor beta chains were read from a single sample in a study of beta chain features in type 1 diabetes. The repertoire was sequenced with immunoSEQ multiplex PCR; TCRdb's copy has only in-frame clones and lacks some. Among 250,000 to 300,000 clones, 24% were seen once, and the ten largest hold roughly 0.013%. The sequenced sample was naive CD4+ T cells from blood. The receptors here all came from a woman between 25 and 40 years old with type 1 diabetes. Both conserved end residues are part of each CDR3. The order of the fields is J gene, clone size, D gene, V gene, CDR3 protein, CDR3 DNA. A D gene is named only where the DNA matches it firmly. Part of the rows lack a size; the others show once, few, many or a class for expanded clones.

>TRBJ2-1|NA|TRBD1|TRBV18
CASSHRDRGLTYNEQFF
TGTGCCAGCTCACACCGGGACAGGGGGCTTACCTACAATGAGCAGTTCTTC
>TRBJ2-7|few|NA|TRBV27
CASSLTRDSYEQYF
TGTGCCAGCAGTTTAACGCGGGACTCCTACGAGCAGTACTTC
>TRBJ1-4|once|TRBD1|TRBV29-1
CSVGQGATANEKLFF
TGCAGCGTGGGACAGGGGGCGACGGCTAATGAAAAACTGTTTTTT
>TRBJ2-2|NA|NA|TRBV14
CASSLITGELFF
TGTGCCAGCAGCCTTATAACCGGGGAGCTGTTTTTT
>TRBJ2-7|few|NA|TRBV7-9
CASSIDALSSYEQYF
TGTGCCAGCAGCATAGACGCCCTTAGCTCCTACGAGCAGTACTTC
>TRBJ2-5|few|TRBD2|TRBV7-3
CASSLVASGGRTQYF
TGTGCCAGCAGCTTAGTGGCTAGCGGGGGGAGGACCCAGTACTTC
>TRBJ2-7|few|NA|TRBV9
CASSPRGQLQSYEQYF
TGTGCCAGCAGCCCCCGAGGACAGCTTCAGTCCTACGAGCAGTACTTC
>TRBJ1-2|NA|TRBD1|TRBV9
CASSFDRGLYTF
TGTGCCAGCAGCTTCGACAGGGGGCTCTACACCTTC
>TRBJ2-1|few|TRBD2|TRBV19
CASSIAGGPGGEQFF
TGTGCCAGTAGTATCGCGGGGGGACCTGGAGGTGAGCAGTTCTTC
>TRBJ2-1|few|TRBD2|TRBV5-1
CASSFTSGSYNEQFF
TGCGCCAGCAGCTTTACTAGCGGGAGTTACAATGAGCAGTTCTTC
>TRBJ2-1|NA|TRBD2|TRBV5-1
CASSLAGTRRGNEQFF
TGCGCCAGCAGCTTGGCCGGGACTAGGAGGGGCAATGAGCAGTTCTTC
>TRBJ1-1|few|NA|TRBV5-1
CASSLRKQTLMNTEAFF
TGCGCCAGCAGCTTGAGGAAGCAGACTCTAATGAACACTGAAGCTTTCTTT
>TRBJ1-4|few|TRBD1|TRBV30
CAWSPDRGSEKLFF
TGTGCCTGGAGTCCGGACAGGGGGAGTGAAAAACTGTTTTTT
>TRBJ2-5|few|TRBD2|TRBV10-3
CAISEGLAGETQYF
TGTGCCATCAGTGAGGGACTAGCGGGAGAGACCCAGTACTTC
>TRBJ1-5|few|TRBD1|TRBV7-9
CASSAWDREGQPQHF
TGTGCCAGCAGCGCCTGGGACAGGGAAGGGCAGCCCCAGCATTTT
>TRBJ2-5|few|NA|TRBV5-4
CASSLGSLYETQYF
TGTGCCAGCAGCCTCGGGTCACTATACGAGACCCAGTACTTC
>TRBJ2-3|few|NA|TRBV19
CASSVRGNEDTQYF
TGTGCCAGTAGTGTTCGGGGAAATGAAGATACGCAGTATTTT
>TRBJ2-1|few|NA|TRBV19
CASSINNNEQFF
TGTGCCAGTAGTATTAACAACAATGAGCAGTTCTTC
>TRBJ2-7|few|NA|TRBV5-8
CASSLAPAPGQHF
TGTGCCAGCAGCTTGGCTCCAGCTCCTGGACAGCACTTC
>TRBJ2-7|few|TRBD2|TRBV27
CASSRTSGTYEQYF
TGTGCCAGCAGTCGGACTAGCGGTACCTACGAGCAGTACTTC
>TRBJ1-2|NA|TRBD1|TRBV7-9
CASSLVAGDRSGYTF
TGTGCCAGCAGCTTAGTGGCGGGGGACAGGTCCGGCTACACCTTC
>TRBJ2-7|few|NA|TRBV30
CAWRAGRSGGAYEQYF
TGTGCCTGGAGGGCGGGCCGGTCTGGAGGGGCGTACGAGCAGTACTTC
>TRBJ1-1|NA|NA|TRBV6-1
CASSEARVAEAFF
TGTGCCAGCAGTGAAGCGAGGGTCGCTGAAGCTTTCTTT
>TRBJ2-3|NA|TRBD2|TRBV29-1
CSVEGGGLAGNTQYF
TGCAGCGTTGAAGGAGGGGGACTAGCTGGGAATACGCAGTATTTT
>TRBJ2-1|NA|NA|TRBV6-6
CASMTSSYNEQFF
TGTGCCAGCATGACTAGCTCCTACAATGAGCAGTTCTTC
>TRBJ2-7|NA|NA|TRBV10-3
CAIREDNYEQYF
TGTGCCATCAGGGAGGACAACTACGAGCAGTACTTC
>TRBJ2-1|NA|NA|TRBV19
CASRSAATDYNEQFF
TGTGCCAGTAGGTCAGCGGCAACGGATTACAATGAGCAGTTCTTC
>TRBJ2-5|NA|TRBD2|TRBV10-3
CAISEQVAGVGETQYF
TGTGCCATCAGTGAGCAGGTAGCGGGAGTCGGAGAGACCCAGTACTTC
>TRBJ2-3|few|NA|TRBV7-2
CASRPSGLTDTQYF
TGTGCCAGCAGGCCGAGCGGGCTCACAGATACGCAGTATTTT
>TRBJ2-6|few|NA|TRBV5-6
CASSLLSSGANVLTF
TGTGCCAGCAGCTTGTTGAGCTCTGGGGCCAACGTCCTGACTTTC
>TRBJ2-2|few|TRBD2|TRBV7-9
CARASGNTGELFF
TGTGCCAGGGCTAGCGGGAACACCGGGGAGCTGTTTTTT
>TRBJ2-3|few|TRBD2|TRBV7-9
CASSARTSGDFTDTQYF
TGTGCCAGCAGCGCCCGGACTAGCGGGGACTTCACAGATACGCAGTATTTT
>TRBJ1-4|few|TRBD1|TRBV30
CACKPVTGTVGEKLFF
TGTGCCTGCAAACCCGTGACCGGGACAGTAGGTGAAAAACTGTTTTTT
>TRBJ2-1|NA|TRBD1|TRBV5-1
CASSLEGQPYNEQFF
TGCGCCAGCAGCTTGGAGGGACAGCCCTACAATGAGCAGTTCTTC
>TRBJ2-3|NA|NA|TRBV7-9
CASSLPVTDTQYF
TGTGCCAGCAGCTTACCGGTGACAGATACGCAGTATTTT
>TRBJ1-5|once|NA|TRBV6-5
CASSYSGQLQGPQHF
TGTGCCAGCAGTTACTCGGGCCAGTTGCAAGGGCCCCAGCATTTT
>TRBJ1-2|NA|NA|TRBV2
CASTGFGGDYGYTF
TGTGCCAGCACAGGGTTTGGAGGGGACTATGGCTACACCTTC
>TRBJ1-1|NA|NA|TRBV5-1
CASSLGGNEAFF
TGCGCCAGCAGCTTGGGAGGGAATGAAGCTTTCTTT
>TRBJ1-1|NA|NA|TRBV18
CASSPSQGYTEAFF
TGTGCCAGCTCACCTTCACAGGGCTACACTGAAGCTTTCTTT
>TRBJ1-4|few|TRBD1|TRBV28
CASSLGQGSEKLFF
TGTGCCAGCAGTTTAGGACAGGGGAGCGAAAAACTGTTTTTT
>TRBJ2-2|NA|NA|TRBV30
CAWSATSRSTGELFF
TGTGCCTGGAGTGCGACTAGTAGGTCCACCGGGGAGCTGTTTTTT
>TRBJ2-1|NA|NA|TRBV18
CASSPTPGEPRNEQFF
TGTGCCAGCTCACCCACACCGGGAGAACCACGCAATGAGCAGTTCTTC
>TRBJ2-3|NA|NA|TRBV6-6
CASSYNPLELSDTQYF
TGTGCCAGCAGTTACAACCCGCTGGAGCTCTCAGATACGCAGTATTTT
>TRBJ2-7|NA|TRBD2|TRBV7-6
CASSLPKAGGPYEQYF
TGTGCCAGCAGCTTACCGAAAGCGGGAGGGCCTTACGAGCAGTACTTC
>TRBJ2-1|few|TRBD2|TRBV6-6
CASSGLAETYNEQFF
TGTGCCAGCAGTGGACTAGCAGAGACCTACAATGAGCAGTTCTTC
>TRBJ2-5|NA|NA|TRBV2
CARQIQETQYF
TGTGCCAGACAGATACAAGAGACCCAGTACTTC
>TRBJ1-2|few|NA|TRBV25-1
CASSEGGDGYTF
TGTGCCAGCAGTGAGGGAGGGGATGGCTACACCTTC
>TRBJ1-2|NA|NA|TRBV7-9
CASSLDGNYGYTF
TGTGCCAGCAGCTTAGACGGTAACTATGGCTACACCTTC
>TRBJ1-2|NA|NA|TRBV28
CASRMGGEKTAEDGYTF
TGTGCCAGCAGGATGGGGGGGGAGAAGACTGCGGAGGATGGCTACACCTTC